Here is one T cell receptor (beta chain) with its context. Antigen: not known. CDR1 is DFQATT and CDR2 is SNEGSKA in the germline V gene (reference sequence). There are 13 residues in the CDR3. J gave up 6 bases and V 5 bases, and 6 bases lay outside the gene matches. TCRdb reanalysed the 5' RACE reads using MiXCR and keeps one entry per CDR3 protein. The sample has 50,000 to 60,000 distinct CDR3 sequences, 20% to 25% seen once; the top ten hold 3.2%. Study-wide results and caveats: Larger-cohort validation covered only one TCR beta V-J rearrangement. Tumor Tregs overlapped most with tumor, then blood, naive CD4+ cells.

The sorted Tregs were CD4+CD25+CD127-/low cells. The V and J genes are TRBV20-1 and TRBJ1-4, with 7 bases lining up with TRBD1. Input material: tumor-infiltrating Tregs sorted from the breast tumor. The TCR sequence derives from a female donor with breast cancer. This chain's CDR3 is CSARQGLDEKLFF. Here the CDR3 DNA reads TGCAGTGCTCGACAGGGTTTAGATGAAAAACTGTTTTTT.